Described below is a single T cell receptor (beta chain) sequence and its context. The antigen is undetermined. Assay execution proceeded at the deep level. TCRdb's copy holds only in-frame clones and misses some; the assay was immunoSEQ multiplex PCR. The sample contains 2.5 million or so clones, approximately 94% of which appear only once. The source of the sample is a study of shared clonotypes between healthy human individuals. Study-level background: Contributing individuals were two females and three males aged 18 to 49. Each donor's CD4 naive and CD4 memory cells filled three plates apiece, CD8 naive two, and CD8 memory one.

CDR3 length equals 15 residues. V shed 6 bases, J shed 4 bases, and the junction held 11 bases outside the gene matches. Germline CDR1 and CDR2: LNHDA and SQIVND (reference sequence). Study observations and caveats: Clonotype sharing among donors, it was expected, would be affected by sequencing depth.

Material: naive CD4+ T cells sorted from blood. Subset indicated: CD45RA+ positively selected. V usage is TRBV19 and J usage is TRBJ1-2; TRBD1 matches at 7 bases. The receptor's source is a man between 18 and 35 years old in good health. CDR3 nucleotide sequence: TGTGCCAGTAGGGCTGAGGGAGGGACAGTCTATGGCTACACCTTC. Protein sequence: CASRAEGGTVYGYTF. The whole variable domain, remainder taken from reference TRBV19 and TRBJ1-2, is DGGITQSPKYLFRKEGQNVTLSCEQNLNHDAMYWYRQDPGQGLRLIYYSQIVNDFQKGDIAEGYSVSREKKESFPLTVTSAQKNPTAFYLCASRAEGGTVYGYTFGSGTRLTVV.